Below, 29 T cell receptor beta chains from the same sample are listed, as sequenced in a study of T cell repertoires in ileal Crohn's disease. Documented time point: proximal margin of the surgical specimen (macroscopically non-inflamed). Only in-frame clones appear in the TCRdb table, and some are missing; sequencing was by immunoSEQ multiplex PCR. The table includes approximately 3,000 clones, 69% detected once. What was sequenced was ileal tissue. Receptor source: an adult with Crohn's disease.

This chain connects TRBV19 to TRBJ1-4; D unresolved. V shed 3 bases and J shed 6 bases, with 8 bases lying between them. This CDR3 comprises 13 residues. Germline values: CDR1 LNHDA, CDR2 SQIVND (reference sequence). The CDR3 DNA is TGTGCCAGTAGTATGGACGGTGATGAAAAACTGTTTTTT. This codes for CASSMDGDEKLFF.

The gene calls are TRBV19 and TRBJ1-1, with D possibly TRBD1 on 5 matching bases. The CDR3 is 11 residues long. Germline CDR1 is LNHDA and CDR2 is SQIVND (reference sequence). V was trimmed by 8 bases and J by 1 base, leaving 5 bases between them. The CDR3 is CASGGNTEAFF. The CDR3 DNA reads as TGTGCCAGTGGGGGGAACACTGAAGCTTTCTTT.

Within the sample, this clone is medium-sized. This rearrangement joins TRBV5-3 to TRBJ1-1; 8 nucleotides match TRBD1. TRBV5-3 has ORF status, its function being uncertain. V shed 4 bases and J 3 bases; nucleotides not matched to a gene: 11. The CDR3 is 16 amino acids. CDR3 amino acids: CARSTGLNRGYTEAFF. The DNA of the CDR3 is TGTGCCAGAAGCACGGGACTAAACAGGGGGTACACTGAAGCTTTCTTT.

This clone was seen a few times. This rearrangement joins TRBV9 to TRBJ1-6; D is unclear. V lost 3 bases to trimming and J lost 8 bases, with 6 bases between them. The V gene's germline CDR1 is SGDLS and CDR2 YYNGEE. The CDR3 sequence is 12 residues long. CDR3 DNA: TGTGCCAGCAGCGCCTGGGATTCACCCCTCCACTTT. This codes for CASSAWDSPLHF.

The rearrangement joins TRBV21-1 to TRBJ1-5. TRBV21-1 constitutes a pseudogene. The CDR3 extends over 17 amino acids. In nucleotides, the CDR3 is TGTGCCAGCAGCCGTTTGCGGGGGGTATACGGCAATCAGCCCCAGCATTTT. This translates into CASSRLRGVYGNQPQHF.

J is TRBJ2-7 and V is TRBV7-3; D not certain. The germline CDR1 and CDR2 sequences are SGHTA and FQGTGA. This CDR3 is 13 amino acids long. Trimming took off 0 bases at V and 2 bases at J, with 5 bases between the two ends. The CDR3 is CASSLTSTYEQYF. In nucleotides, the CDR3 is TGTGCCAGCAGCTTAACCAGTACCTACGAGCAGTACTTC.

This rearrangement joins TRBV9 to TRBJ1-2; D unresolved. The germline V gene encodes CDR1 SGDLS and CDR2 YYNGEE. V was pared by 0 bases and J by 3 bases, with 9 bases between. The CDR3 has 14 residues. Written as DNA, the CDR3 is TGTGCCAGCAGCGTAGCGGGCTCATACTATGGCTACACCTTC. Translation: CASSVAGSYYGYTF. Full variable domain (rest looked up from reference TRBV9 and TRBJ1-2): DSGVTQTPKHLITATGQRVTLRCSPRSGDLSVYWYQQSLDQGLQFLIQYYNGEERAKGNILERFSAQQFPDLHSELNLSSLELGDSALYFCASSVAGSYYGYTFGSGTRLTVV.

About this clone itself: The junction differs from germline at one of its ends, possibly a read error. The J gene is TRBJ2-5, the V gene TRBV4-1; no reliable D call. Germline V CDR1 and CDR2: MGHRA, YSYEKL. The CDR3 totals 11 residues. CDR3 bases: TGCACCAGCAGCCTCAGAGAGACCCAGTACTTC. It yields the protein CTSSLRETQYF.

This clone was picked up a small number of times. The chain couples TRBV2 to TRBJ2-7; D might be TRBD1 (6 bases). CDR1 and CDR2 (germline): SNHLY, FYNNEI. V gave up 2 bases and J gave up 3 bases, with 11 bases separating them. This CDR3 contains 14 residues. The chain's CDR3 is CASSERGLRYEQYV. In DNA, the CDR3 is TGTGCCAGCAGTGAAAGGGGGTTACGCTACGAGCAGTACGTC.

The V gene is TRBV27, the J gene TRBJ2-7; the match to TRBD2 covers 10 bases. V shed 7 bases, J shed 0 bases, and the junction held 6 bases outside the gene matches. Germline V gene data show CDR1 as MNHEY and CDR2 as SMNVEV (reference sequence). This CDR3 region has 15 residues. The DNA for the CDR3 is TGTGCCAGCACAATAGCGGGAGGTTGCTCCTACGAGCAGTACTTC. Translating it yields CASTIAGGCSYEQYF.

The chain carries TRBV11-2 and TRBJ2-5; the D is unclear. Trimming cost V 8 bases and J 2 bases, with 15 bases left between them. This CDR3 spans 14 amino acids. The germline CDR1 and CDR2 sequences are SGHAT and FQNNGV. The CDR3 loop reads CASGSYRAQETQYF. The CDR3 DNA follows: TGTGCCAGCGGATCCTATCGGGCACAAGAGACCCAGTACTTC.

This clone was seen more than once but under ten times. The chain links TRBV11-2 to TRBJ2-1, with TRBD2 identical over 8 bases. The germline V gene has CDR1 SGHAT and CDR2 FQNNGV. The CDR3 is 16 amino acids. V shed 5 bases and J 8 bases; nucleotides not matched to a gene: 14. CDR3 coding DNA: TGTGCCAGCAGCGAGTCGGGAGAGCCGGGGGGGGATGAGCAGTTCTTC. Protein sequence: CASSESGEPGGDEQFF.

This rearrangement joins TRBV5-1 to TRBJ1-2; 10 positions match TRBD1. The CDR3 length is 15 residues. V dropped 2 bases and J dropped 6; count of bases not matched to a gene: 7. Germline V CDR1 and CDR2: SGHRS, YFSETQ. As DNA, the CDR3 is TGCGCCAGCAGCTTTCGACAGGGGGCGAAGAATGGCTACACCTTC. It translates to CASSFRQGAKNGYTF.

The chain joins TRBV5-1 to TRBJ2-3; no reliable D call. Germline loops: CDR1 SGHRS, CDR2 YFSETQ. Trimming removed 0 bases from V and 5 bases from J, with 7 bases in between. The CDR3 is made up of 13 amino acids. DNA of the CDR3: TGCGCCAGCAGCTTGGAGATCAAAGATACGCAGTATTTT. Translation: CASSLEIKDTQYF.

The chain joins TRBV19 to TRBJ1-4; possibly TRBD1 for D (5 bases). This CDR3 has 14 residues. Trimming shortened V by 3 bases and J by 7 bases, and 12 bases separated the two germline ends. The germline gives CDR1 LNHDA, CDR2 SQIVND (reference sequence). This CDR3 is CASSISRGGEKLFF. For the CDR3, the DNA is TGTGCCAGTAGTATCAGTAGGGGAGGTGAAAAACTGTTTTTT.

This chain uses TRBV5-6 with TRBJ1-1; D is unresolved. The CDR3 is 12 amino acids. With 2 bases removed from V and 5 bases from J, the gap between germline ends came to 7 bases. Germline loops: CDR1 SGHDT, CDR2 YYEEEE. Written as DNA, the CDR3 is TGTGCCAGCAGCTTTTTTGAAACTGAAGCTTTCTTT. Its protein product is CASSFFETEAFF.

The CDR3 protein is CASRLTGSSYNSPLHF. The DNA for the CDR3 is TGTGCCAGCAGACTCACAGGGAGCTCCTATAATTCACCCCTCCACTTT. The V and J genes are TRBV6-6 and TRBJ1-6; TRBD1 might be the D (6 bases). Germline CDR1 is MNHNY and CDR2 is SVGAGI (reference sequence). The CDR3 spans 16 residues. V was pared by 6 bases and J by 0 bases, with 12 bases between.

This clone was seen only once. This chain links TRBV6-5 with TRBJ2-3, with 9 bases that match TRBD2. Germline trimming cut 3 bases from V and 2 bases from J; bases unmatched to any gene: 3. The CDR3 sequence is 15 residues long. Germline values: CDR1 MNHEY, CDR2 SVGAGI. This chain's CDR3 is CASSYSGSYTDTQYF. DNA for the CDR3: TGTGCCAGCAGTTATAGCGGGAGTTACACAGATACGCAGTATTTT.

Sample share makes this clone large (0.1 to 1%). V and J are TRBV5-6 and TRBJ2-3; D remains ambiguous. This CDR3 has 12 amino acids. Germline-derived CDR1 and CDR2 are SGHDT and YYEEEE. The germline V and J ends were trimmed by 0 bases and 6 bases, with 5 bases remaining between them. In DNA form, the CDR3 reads TGTGCCAGCAGCTTGGGATCTGATACGCAGTATTTT. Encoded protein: CASSLGSDTQYF.

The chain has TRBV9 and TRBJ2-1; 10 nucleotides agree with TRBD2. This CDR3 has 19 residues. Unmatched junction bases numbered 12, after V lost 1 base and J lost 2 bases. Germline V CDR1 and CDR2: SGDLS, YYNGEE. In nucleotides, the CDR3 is TGTGCCAGCAGCGTAAGTCAAGCGGGAGGGGATTGGGCCTACAATGAGCAGTTCTTC. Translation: CASSVSQAGGDWAYNEQFF.

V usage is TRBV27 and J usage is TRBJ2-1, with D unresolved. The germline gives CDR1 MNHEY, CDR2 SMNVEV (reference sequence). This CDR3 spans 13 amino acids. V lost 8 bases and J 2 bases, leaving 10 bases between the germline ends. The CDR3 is CASGRPPYNEQFF. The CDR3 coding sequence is TGTGCCAGCGGGCGTCCCCCCTACAATGAGCAGTTCTTC.

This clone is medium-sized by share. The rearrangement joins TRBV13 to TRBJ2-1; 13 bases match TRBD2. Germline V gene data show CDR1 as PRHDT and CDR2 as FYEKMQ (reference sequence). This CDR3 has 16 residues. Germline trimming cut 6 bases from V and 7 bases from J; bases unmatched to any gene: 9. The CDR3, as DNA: TGTGCCAGCAGACACCAGGGACTAGCGGGAAGGAATGAGCAGTTCTTC. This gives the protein CASRHQGLAGRNEQFF.

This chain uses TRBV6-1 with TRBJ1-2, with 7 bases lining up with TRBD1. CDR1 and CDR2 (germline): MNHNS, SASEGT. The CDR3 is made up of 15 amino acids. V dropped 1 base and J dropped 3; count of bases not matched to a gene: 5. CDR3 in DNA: TGTGCCAGCAGTGAAGGTTCAGGGGGGTACTATGGCTACACCTTC. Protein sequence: CASSEGSGGYYGYTF.

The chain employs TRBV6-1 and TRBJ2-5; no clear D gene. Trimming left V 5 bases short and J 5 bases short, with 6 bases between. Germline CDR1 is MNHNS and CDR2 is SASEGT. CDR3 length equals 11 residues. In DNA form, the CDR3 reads TGTGCCAGCAGTTACGCGGAGACCCAGTACTTC. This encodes CASSYAETQYF.

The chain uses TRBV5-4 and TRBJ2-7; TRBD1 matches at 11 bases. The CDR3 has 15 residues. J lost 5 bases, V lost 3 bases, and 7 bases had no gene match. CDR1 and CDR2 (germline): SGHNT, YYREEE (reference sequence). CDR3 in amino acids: CASSSRTGGYHEQYF. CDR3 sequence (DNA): TGTGCCAGCAGCTCTCGGACAGGGGGCTACCACGAGCAGTACTTC.

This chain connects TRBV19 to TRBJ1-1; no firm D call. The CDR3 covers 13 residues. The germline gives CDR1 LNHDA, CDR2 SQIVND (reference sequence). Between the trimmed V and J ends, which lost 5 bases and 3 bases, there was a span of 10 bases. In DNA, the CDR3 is TGTGCCAGTAGTCCCTCCAGCTACACTGAAGCTTTCTTT. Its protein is CASSPSSYTEAFF.

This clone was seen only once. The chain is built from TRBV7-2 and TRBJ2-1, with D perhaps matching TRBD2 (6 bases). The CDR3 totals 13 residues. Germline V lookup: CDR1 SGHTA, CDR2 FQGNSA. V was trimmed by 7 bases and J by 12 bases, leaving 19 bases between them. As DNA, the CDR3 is TGTGCCAGCACTACTACCTCCGGGGGTAGGCAGTTCTTC. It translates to CASTTTSGGRQFF.

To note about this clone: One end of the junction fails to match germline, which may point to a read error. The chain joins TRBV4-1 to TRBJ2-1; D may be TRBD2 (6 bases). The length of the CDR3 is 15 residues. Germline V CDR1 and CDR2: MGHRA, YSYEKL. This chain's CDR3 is CASSQPRDSNNEQFF. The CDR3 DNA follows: TGCGCCAGCAGCCAACCACGGGACTCCAACAATGAGCAGTTCTTC.

Written as DNA, the CDR3 is TGCAGCGTTGGTGGGGGAGGGGCAGGGGAGAATCTAATCGACAATGAGCAGTTCTTC. Protein: CSVGGGGAGENLIDNEQFF. The V gene is TRBV29-1, the J gene TRBJ2-1, with D possibly being TRBD2 (7 bases). The CDR3 runs to 19 residues. V gave up 4 bases and J gave up 5 bases, with 30 bases separating them. Germline V gives CDR1 SQVTM, CDR2 ANQGSEA.